This T cell receptor (beta chain) came from a study of T cell responses to AZD1222 COVID-19 vaccine. Germline V gene lookup returns CDR1 SGHTA and CDR2 FQGNSA. The CDR3 is 14 residues long. The J segment lost 7 bases and the V segment lost 1 base, leaving 5 bases of the junction unmatched. Assay used: immunoSEQ multiplex PCR; TCRdb lists only in-frame clones, some missing. The sample consists of some 130,000 clones, about 90% of them appearing once. Regarding this clone: Its antigen is not known.

Points from the study as a whole: After two AZD1222 doses, spike-specific TCR breadth and depth rose versus day 0.

V usage is TRBV7-2 and J usage is TRBJ2-5; 8 positions agree with TRBD1. The receptor's source is an adult who received the AZD1222 COVID-19 vaccine. The material sequenced was peripheral blood, taken 28 days after the second AZD1222 dose. CDR3 DNA sequence: TGTGCCAGCAGCTTAGGGGACAGGTCGGGGACCCAGTACTTC. Protein product: CASSLGDRSGTQYF.